This T cell receptor beta chain was sequenced for a study of a mutant IDH1 vaccine in newly diagnosed glioma (dated by TCRdb to 2020 to 2022). Study-wide context: Patients were given eight vaccinations, in weeks 1, 3, 5, 7, 11, 15, 19 and 23, which matched visits V03 through V10. Vaccination was initiated 4-6 weeks after radiotherapy alone, or concurrently with temozolomide cycles in the chemotherapy-containing groups. Of the 25 to 40 treated patients, approximately 62% were male and approximately 38% were female, and the mean age was about 40 years. Before enrollment, patients had received standard therapy of radiotherapy alone, temozolomide alone, or radiochemotherapy with temozolomide; most received the combination. Peripheral blood was collected at six visits: V03 (baseline), V05, V07, V10, V12 and V13. For exploratory analyses, about two dozen treated patients had longitudinal TCRB deep sequencing done wherever samples were available. Overall study results and their limits: Pseudoprogression seemed to be unrelated to changes in the top peripheral T cell clonotypes found by TCRB sequencing. Across multiple MHC alleles, vaccine-induced immune responses were seen in approximately 93% of patients. The authors noted that analyses of patient blood samples could not be reproduced because of sample limitations. Availability determined which PBMC samples were chosen for TCRB deep sequencing.

Turning to this clone: No cognate antigen has been identified for it. The record has no base qualities; no much larger clone is one base away.

The library was obtained by the immunoSEQ multiplex PCR assay. Rearranged TCR beta chain sequences were amplified with the hsTCRB Kit following the manufacturer's protocol. An Illumina MiSeq was used to sequence the TCRB libraries. Regarding the original processing steps: The proprietary platform of the kit vendor was used for demultiplexing, trimming and gene mapping. The table was pulled from immuneACCESS by TCRdb, which kept in-frame rearrangements only. Such tables lose some clones; where checked, under half of the loss comes from unresolved V genes, and the rest has no known cause. The V and J calls and clone size are taken from that table; D and trimming were inferred from the DNA. This sample comprises roughly 45,000 clones, around 85% of them detected only once. The ten largest clonotypes hold less than 3% of the sample. The CDR3 contains 14 residues, cysteine and phenylalanine counted. Only the CDR3 region is kept as DNA, spanning 42 bases read in frame from base 1. For CDR1 and CDR2, the germline V gene (reference sequence) lists LNHDA and SQIVND. Cut back by 6 bases and 0 bases, the V and J ends lie 6 bases apart.

The sample's time point label is to be understood as: week 23, last vaccination. Every vaccine dose consisted of 300 ug of a 20-mer mutant IDH1 peptide in Montanide, administered subcutaneously together with topical imiquimod. The donors had newly diagnosed IDH1-mutant astrocytomas of WHO grade 3 or 4 that showed loss of nuclear ATRX. The samples were drawn from NOA16, a multicentre, single-arm, open-label phase I trial in Germany that tested a mutant IDH1 peptide vaccine in humans for the first time. The DNeasy Blood and Tissue Kit was used to extract genomic DNA from EDTA blood for TCRB sequencing.

This TCR came from a woman in her late teens or twenties with glioma. Some clones in this sample may be carry-over from other donors' samples. The chain was built from TRBV19 and TRBJ2-6; the D segment cannot be called with confidence. The sequencing here drew on PBMCs, taken from a glioma patient whose treatment included an IDH1 peptide vaccine. Here is the DNA: TGTGCCAGTAGGCAGAACTCTGGGGCCAACGTCCTGACTTTC. Translated, this gives CASRQNSGANVLTF.